The next 15 T cell receptor beta chains were all read from a single sample in a study of blood T cell repertoires in COVID-19. Clones were sequenced by immunoSEQ multiplex PCR, and TCRdb holds only the in-frame ones, with some missing. The sample yields under 250,000 clones, 80% to 85% seen once. Sample: peripheral blood. These receptors all come from a woman in her thirties or forties who had recovered from COVID-19.

J is TRBJ1-4 and V is TRBV19; 7 positions agree with TRBD1. Germline assignment: CDR1 LNHDA and CDR2 SQIVND (reference sequence). J lost 5 bases, V lost 4 bases, and 7 bases had no gene match. The CDR3 has 15 amino acids. CDR3 in amino acids: CASSNRDSRNEKLFF. CDR3 DNA: TGTGCCAGTAGTAACCGGGACAGCCGAAATGAAAAACTGTTTTTT.

This clone was found a few times. The chain carries TRBV7-2 and TRBJ1-1; possibly TRBD1 for D (5 bases). Germline V gene data show CDR1 as SGHTA and CDR2 as FQGNSA. This CDR3 spans 13 amino acids. The ends were cut back, 7 bases at V and 0 bases at J, with 9 bases in the middle. The CDR3 reads CASNPGVNTEAFF. CDR3 nucleotides: TGTGCCAGCAACCCGGGGGTGAACACTGAAGCTTTCTTT.

In nucleotides, the CDR3 is TGTGCCAGTACTAGCGGCTCCTACGAGCAGTACTTC. Translation: CASTSGSYEQYF. The chain uses TRBV2 and TRBJ2-7; 8 bases map to TRBD2. The CDR3 covers 12 residues. CDR1 and CDR2 (germline): SNHLY, FYNNEI. J gave up 0 bases and V 9 bases, and 1 base lay outside the gene matches.

The genes are TRBV11-3 and TRBJ2-1; D is perhaps TRBD2 (6 bases). This CDR3 is 14 amino acids long. Deletions cut 0 bases from V and 3 bases from J, with 6 bases between. Looked up from germline, CDR1 is SGHNT and CDR2 is YENEEA. The CDR3 reads CASSLEGLYNEQFF. CDR3 sequence (DNA): TGTGCCAGCAGCTTAGAGGGACTCTACAATGAGCAGTTCTTC.

The chain couples TRBV12-5 to TRBJ2-2; possible D gene TRBD1, 5 bases. The CDR3 length is 13 residues. The germline V gene has CDR1 LGHNT and CDR2 FRNRAP. The germline V and J ends were trimmed by 7 bases and 6 bases, with 12 bases remaining between them. The CDR3 sequence is CASAPSQAGELFF. CDR3 coding DNA: TGTGCTAGTGCCCCCTCACAGGCCGGGGAGCTGTTTTTT.

The chain carries TRBV3-1 (or the pseudogene TRBV3-2) and TRBJ2-1; 10 nucleotides align to TRBD1. The CDR3 runs to 16 residues. Germline-derived CDR1 and CDR2 are LGHDT and YNNKEL (reference sequence). The V and J ends lost 5 bases and 6 bases, in that order; junction bases with no gene match: 10. The CDR3 reads CASSFRDRGVRNEQFF. The DNA of the CDR3 is TGTGCCAGCAGCTTCAGGGACAGGGGCGTTCGCAATGAGCAGTTCTTC.

This chain connects TRBV5-1 to TRBJ2-5; D is perhaps TRBD1 (5 bases). The CDR3 runs 12 residues. Germline V CDR1 and CDR2: SGHRS, YFSETQ. V was trimmed by 5 bases and J by 0 bases, leaving 5 bases between them. CDR3 DNA: TGCGCCAGCAGGACAGACCAAGAGACCCAGTACTTC. Its protein product is CASRTDQETQYF.

The gene calls are TRBV23-1 and TRBJ1-1; D gene uncertain. TRBV23-1 is an ORF; its function is uncertain. This CDR3 region has 15 residues. V lost 0 bases to trimming and J lost 5 bases, with 13 bases between them. CDR3 DNA sequence: TGCGCCAGCAGTCAATCGTCGGGGAAAGAGACTGAAGCTTTCTTT. Translated, it gives CASSQSSGKETEAFF.

This sequence joins TRBV25-1 and TRBJ1-1; the D gene is possibly TRBD1 (6 bases). The V end lost 7 bases, the J end lost 1 base, and 10 bases lay between the germline ends. This CDR3 is built from 13 residues. CDR1 MGHDK and CDR2 SYGVNS come from the germline V gene. This chain's CDR3 is CASKSQGNTEAFF. CDR3 nucleotides: TGTGCCAGCAAGTCACAGGGGAACACTGAAGCTTTCTTT.

This clone is a singleton in its sample. This rearrangement joins TRBV2 to TRBJ1-3, with a weak D call TRBD1 (5 bases). Germline V gene sequence: CDR1 SNHLY, CDR2 FYNNEI. V lost 5 bases and J lost 1, with 12 bases in between. This CDR3 region has 15 residues. CDR3 nucleotide sequence: TGTGCCAGCAGTACGACAGCCCTTTCTGGAAACACCATATATTTT. This codes for CASSTTALSGNTIYF.

The CDR3 DNA sequence: TGTGCCAGCATCCGAGCCGGGACGAACAGGGTAGCTTTCTTT. Translated: CASIRAGTNRVAFF. This sequence joins TRBV6-5 and TRBJ1-1, with D maybe TRBD1 (6 bases). CDR1 is MNHEY and CDR2 is SVGAGI in the germline V gene. The CDR3 contains 14 residues. Trimming removed 7 bases from V and 10 bases from J, with 22 bases in between.

The chain carries TRBV6-6 and TRBJ1-2, with D tentatively TRBD1 (5 bases). V gave up 8 bases and J gave up 4 bases, with 14 bases separating them. Germline assignment: CDR1 MNHNY and CDR2 SVGAGI (reference sequence). The CDR3 has 13 residues. The CDR3 is CASASDRLYGYTF. CDR3 DNA: TGTGCCAGCGCCTCAGACAGACTCTATGGCTACACCTTC.

The chain combines TRBV6-5 with TRBJ1-2; perhaps TRBD1 as D (6 bases). The CDR3 extends over 14 amino acids. Trimming removed 5 bases at V and 5 bases at J, with 15 bases between. Germline V gene sequence: CDR1 MNHEY, CDR2 SVGAGI. CDR3 sequence reads: CASSPTGTLYGYTF. The CDR3 DNA reads TGTGCCAGCAGTCCAACAGGGACCCTGTATGGCTACACCTTC.

V is TRBV10-3 and J is TRBJ1-5; D possibly corresponds to TRBD1 (6 bases). CDR1 is ENHRY and CDR2 is SYGVKD in the germline V gene. The V and J ends lost 8 bases and 0 bases respectively, with 17 bases between them. The CDR3 has 16 residues. The CDR3 DNA sequence: TGTGCCATCTCAAGTGAGGGGGTCTATAGCAATCAGCCCCAGCATTTT. Translating it yields CAISSEGVYSNQPQHF.

The rearrangement uses TRBV9 and TRBJ2-3; weak D call: TRBD2 (7 bases). This CDR3 is 15 amino acids long. The germline V and J ends were trimmed by 3 bases and 2 bases, with 13 bases remaining between them. Germline V gene data show CDR1 as SGDLS and CDR2 as YYNGEE. Written as DNA, the CDR3 is TGTGCCAGCAGCGCGGCGGGGGCATTCACAGATACGCAGTATTTT. Amino acid sequence: CASSAAGAFTDTQYF.